This is a list of T cell receptor beta chains from one sample in a study of tumor-infiltrating lymphocytes in primary liver carcinoma. TCRdb passed the multiplex PCR reads through MiXCR, listing each CDR3 protein once. The sample includes about 310,000 distinct CDR3 sequences, around 50% seen only once; the top ten take about a sixth. Material for sequencing was peripheral blood. Receptors were obtained from a woman under 40 with primary liver carcinoma and hepatitis B virus infection. The CDR3 runs from the conserved cysteine through the conserved F or W. The D gene is left open where the match is weak. Expanded clones are given a class, and other clones once, few, many or no size at all.

abundance: NA; v_gene: TRBV29-1; j_gene: TRBJ2-7; d_gene: NA; len: 17; CDR3aa: CSVAGTEPIFNSHEQYF; CDR3nt: TGCAGCGTTGCCGGGACGGAGCCGATTTTCAACTCCCACGAGCAGTACTTC
abundance: NA; v_gene: TRBV4-1; j_gene: TRBJ2-3; d_gene: NA; len: 19; CDR3aa: CTSSQVISLASDNTDTRYF; CDR3nt: TGCACCAGCAGCCAAGTTATAAGCTTGGCTAGCGACAACACAGATACGCGGTATTTT
abundance: NA; v_gene: TRBV12-3/TRBV12-4; j_gene: TRBJ1-5; d_gene: NA; len: 15; CDR3aa: CASSFASGGNQPQHF; CDR3nt: TGTGCCAGCAGTTTTGCCTCTGGGGGCAATCAGCCCCAGCATTTT
abundance: many; v_gene: TRBV11-2; j_gene: TRBJ2-3; d_gene: NA; len: 16; CDR3aa: CASSLGVRGGTDTQYF; CDR3nt: TGTGCCAGCAGCTTAGGCGTTCGCGGGGGCACAGATACGCAGTATTTT
abundance: NA; v_gene: TRBV6-1; j_gene: TRBJ2-5; d_gene: TRBD1; len: 13; CDR3aa: CATQSGQHETQYF; CDR3nt: TGTGCCACCCAATCGGGACAGCATGAGACCCAGTACTTC
abundance: NA; v_gene: TRBV5-4; j_gene: TRBJ2-5; d_gene: NA; len: 17; CDR3aa: CASSLAGLLDFQETQYF; CDR3nt: TGTGCCAGCAGCTTGGCCGGTTTATTGGACTTTCAAGAGACCCAGTATTTC
abundance: NA; v_gene: TRBV25-1; j_gene: TRBJ2-3; d_gene: TRBD1; len: 16; CDR3aa: CAILNRDRGPTDTQYF; CDR3nt: TGTGCCATCCTAAACCGGGACAGGGGCCCCACAGATACGCAGTATTTT
abundance: NA; v_gene: TRBV11-2; j_gene: TRBJ2-2; d_gene: NA; len: 17; CDR3aa: CASTSTRGAMFTGELFF; CDR3nt: TGTGCCAGCACCTCTACAAGGGGCGCGATGTTCACCGGGGAGCTGTTTTTT
abundance: NA; v_gene: TRBV5-6; j_gene: TRBJ2-1; d_gene: NA; len: 11; CDR3aa: CASSWRNEQFF; CDR3nt: TGTGCCAGCAGCTGGAGGAATGAGCAGTTCTTC
abundance: NA; v_gene: TRBV5-6; j_gene: TRBJ1-5; d_gene: NA; len: 14; CDR3aa: CASSRSHGYQPQHF; CDR3nt: TGTGCCAGCAGCCGGTCGCATGGCTATCAGCCCCAGCATTTT
abundance: NA; v_gene: TRBV28; j_gene: TRBJ2-7; d_gene: NA; len: 13; CDR3aa: CASRPSGSYEQYF; CDR3nt: TGTGCCAGCCGACCCAGCGGTTCCTACGAGCAGTACTTC
abundance: NA; v_gene: TRBV6-1; j_gene: TRBJ2-3; d_gene: NA; len: 14; CDR3aa: CASSVNRRKDTQYF; CDR3nt: TGTGCCAGTAGTGTGAACCGGCGCAAAGATACGCAGTATTTT
abundance: NA; v_gene: TRBV11-2; j_gene: TRBJ1-4; d_gene: NA; len: 14; CDR3aa: CASSNRDRGENLFF; CDR3nt: TGTGCCAGCAGCAATAGGGATAGGGGTGAAAACCTGTTTTTT
abundance: NA; v_gene: TRBV6-4; j_gene: TRBJ1-5; d_gene: TRBD1; len: 14; CDR3aa: CARRKWTGAQPQHF; CDR3nt: TGTGCCAGGCGGAAATGGACAGGGGCTCAGCCCCAGCATTTT
abundance: NA; v_gene: TRBV12-3/TRBV12-4; j_gene: TRBJ2-7; d_gene: NA; len: 12; CDR3aa: CASSFPLGERYF; CDR3nt: TGTGCCAGCAGTTTCCCCCTCGGCGAGCGGTACTTC
abundance: many; v_gene: TRBV29-1; j_gene: TRBJ2-7; d_gene: NA; len: 13; CDR3aa: CSVPGPSSYEQYF; CDR3nt: TGCAGCGTTCCGGGACCCAGCTCCTACGAGCAGTACTTC
abundance: many; v_gene: TRBV11-2; j_gene: TRBJ2-5; d_gene: NA; len: 14; CDR3aa: CASSLAGTRETQYF; CDR3nt: TGTGCCAGCAGCTTAGCGGGAACCCGAGAGACCCAGTACTTC
abundance: NA; v_gene: TRBV11-2; j_gene: TRBJ1-2; d_gene: NA; len: 13; CDR3aa: CASATHNNHGYTF; CDR3nt: TGTGCCAGCGCTACCCACAATAACCATGGCTACACCTTC
abundance: few; v_gene: TRBV6-1; j_gene: TRBJ1-1; d_gene: NA; len: 13; CDR3aa: CASSRTVNTEAFF; CDR3nt: TGTGCCAGCAGCAGGACGGTGAACACTGAGGCTTTCTTT
abundance: few; v_gene: TRBV7-9; j_gene: TRBJ2-5; d_gene: TRBD2; len: 19; CDR3aa: CASSLPQGGLAGPQETQYF; CDR3nt: TGTGCCAGCAGCTTACCTCAGGGTGGGCTAGCGGGACCTCAAGAGACCCAGTACTTC
abundance: few; v_gene: TRBV6-5; j_gene: TRBJ2-7; d_gene: TRBD2; len: 15; CDR3aa: CASSYGTSGYYEQYF; CDR3nt: TGTGCCAGCAGTTACGGGACTAGCGGATACTACGAGCAGTACTTC
abundance: NA; v_gene: TRBV5-5; j_gene: TRBJ2-7; d_gene: TRBD2; len: 18; CDR3aa: CASSLDRPSGGGSYEQYF; CDR3nt: TGTGCCAGCAGCTTAGATAGACCTTCGGGCGGGGGCTCCTACGAGCAGTACTTC
abundance: many; v_gene: TRBV6-1; j_gene: TRBJ2-1; d_gene: TRBD1; len: 16; CDR3aa: CASSEVGQSLLNEQFF; CDR3nt: TGTGCCAGCAGTGAAGTGGGACAGTCTTTGCTCAATGAGCAGTTCTTC
abundance: many; v_gene: TRBV6-1; j_gene: TRBJ2-7; d_gene: NA; len: 13; CDR3aa: CASSPDPTREQYF; CDR3nt: TGTGCCAGCAGTCCAGACCCGACTCGGGAGCAGTACTTC
abundance: NA; v_gene: TRBV28; j_gene: TRBJ1-2; d_gene: NA; len: 12; CDR3aa: CASSWGEYGYTF; CDR3nt: TGTGCCAGCAGTTGGGGGGAGTATGGCTACACCTTC
abundance: NA; v_gene: TRBV11-2; j_gene: TRBJ1-2; d_gene: TRBD1; len: 13; CDR3aa: CDGSPDRATGYTF; CDR3nt: TGTGACGGCAGCCCAGACAGGGCCACAGGCTACACCTTC
abundance: NA; v_gene: TRBV29-1; j_gene: TRBJ2-7; d_gene: NA; len: 12; CDR3aa: CSVGPAVGEQYF; CDR3nt: TGCAGCGTGGGGCCGGCAGTCGGCGAGCAGTACTTC
abundance: few; v_gene: TRBV11-2; j_gene: TRBJ2-1; d_gene: NA; len: 12; CDR3aa: CASSGIDNEQFF; CDR3nt: TGTGCCAGCAGCGGTATAGACAATGAGCAGTTCTTC
abundance: NA; v_gene: TRBV29-1; j_gene: TRBJ2-7; d_gene: NA; len: 13; CDR3aa: CSDTVGTSYEQYF; CDR3nt: TGCAGCGATACAGTAGGGACTTCCTACGAGCAGTACTTC
abundance: NA; v_gene: TRBV7-8; j_gene: TRBJ1-4; d_gene: NA; len: 11; CDR3aa: CTSSFGEKLFF; CDR3nt: TGTACCAGCAGCTTTGGTGAAAAACTGTTTTTT
abundance: NA; v_gene: TRBV12-3/TRBV12-4; j_gene: TRBJ1-1; d_gene: TRBD1; len: 14; CDR3aa: CASSLLPGQREAFF; CDR3nt: TGTGCAAGCAGCCTACTACCGGGACAGCGAGAAGCTTTCTTT
abundance: NA; v_gene: TRBV4-2; j_gene: TRBJ2-1; d_gene: NA; len: 13; CDR3aa: CASIGSIISEQFF; CDR3nt: TGTGCCAGTATAGGATCAATCATCAGTGAGCAGTTCTTC
abundance: NA; v_gene: TRBV11-1; j_gene: TRBJ2-7; d_gene: NA; len: 13; CDR3aa: CASSLGYLLEQYF; CDR3nt: TGTGCCAGTAGCTTAGGATACCTACTCGAGCAGTACTTC
abundance: NA; v_gene: TRBV7-8; j_gene: TRBJ2-7; d_gene: NA; len: 16; CDR3aa: CASSLGATIHSYEQYF; CDR3nt: TGTGCCAGCAGCTTAGGGGCTACGATACACTCCTACGAGCAGTACTTC
abundance: many; v_gene: TRBV11-2; j_gene: TRBJ2-3; d_gene: NA; len: 14; CDR3aa: CASSSYFGEDTQYF; CDR3nt: TGTGCCAGCAGCTCCTACTTTGGGGAGGATACGCAGTATTTT
abundance: NA; v_gene: TRBV6-1; j_gene: TRBJ2-1; d_gene: NA; len: 13; CDR3aa: CASSIKAYNEQFF; CDR3nt: TGTGCCAGCAGTATAAAGGCCTACAATGAGCAGTTCTTC
abundance: NA; v_gene: TRBV4-3; j_gene: TRBJ2-7; d_gene: NA; len: 14; CDR3aa: CANSPTGGSYEQYF; CDR3nt: TGCGCCAACAGCCCCACGGGCGGGTCCTACGAGCAGTACTTC
abundance: NA; v_gene: TRBV11-2; j_gene: TRBJ2-5; d_gene: NA; len: 13; CDR3aa: CASSYRDQETQYF; CDR3nt: TGTGCTAGCAGCTACCGCGACCAAGAGACCCAGTACTTC
abundance: NA; v_gene: TRBV24-1; j_gene: TRBJ1-2; d_gene: NA; len: 12; CDR3aa: CATSQGRDGYTF; CDR3nt: TGTGCCACCAGTCAGGGCCGGGACGGCTACACCTTC
abundance: NA; v_gene: TRBV12-3/TRBV12-4; j_gene: TRBJ2-2; d_gene: TRBD1; len: 16; CDR3aa: CASSFSVGQGTGELFF; CDR3nt: TGTGCCAGCAGTTTTAGTGTTGGACAGGGCACCGGGGAGCTGTTTTTT
abundance: many; v_gene: TRBV11-2; j_gene: TRBJ1-1; d_gene: NA; len: 14; CDR3aa: CASSLGRQVIEAFF; CDR3nt: TGTGCCAGCAGCTTAGGACGACAGGTTATTGAAGCTTTCTTT
abundance: many; v_gene: TRBV11-2; j_gene: TRBJ2-7; d_gene: TRBD1; len: 15; CDR3aa: CASSPRGLVSYEQYF; CDR3nt: TGTGCCAGCAGCCCAAGGGGGCTAGTTTCTTACGAGCAGTACTTC
abundance: NA; v_gene: TRBV13; j_gene: TRBJ2-7; d_gene: NA; len: 14; CDR3aa: CASSLLEVAYEQYF; CDR3nt: TGTGCCAGCAGCCTCCTGGAGGTAGCCTACGAGCAGTACTTC
abundance: NA; v_gene: TRBV6-5; j_gene: TRBJ2-6; d_gene: NA; len: 15; CDR3aa: CASNYDGNGANVLTF; CDR3nt: TGTGCCAGCAATTACGATGGTAATGGGGCCAACGTCCTGACTTTC
abundance: NA; v_gene: TRBV10-2; j_gene: TRBJ2-6; d_gene: TRBD2; len: 19; CDR3aa: CASSENGLAGGGGADVLTF; CDR3nt: TGCGCCAGCAGTGAGAACGGACTAGCGGGAGGGGGCGGGGCCGACGTCCTGACTTTC
abundance: NA; v_gene: TRBV28; j_gene: TRBJ2-7; d_gene: TRBD1; len: 14; CDR3aa: CASRVRQGAYEQYF; CDR3nt: TGTGCCAGCAGGGTACGACAGGGGGCCTACGAGCAGTACTTC
abundance: NA; v_gene: TRBV6-6; j_gene: TRBJ2-3; d_gene: NA; len: 12; CDR3aa: CVSKVAEDTQYF; CDR3nt: TGTGTCAGCAAAGTAGCTGAAGATACGCAGTATTTT
abundance: few; v_gene: TRBV6-5; j_gene: TRBJ2-2; d_gene: NA; len: 16; CDR3aa: CASSTIGAPRTGELFF; CDR3nt: TGTGCCAGCAGTACTATAGGGGCCCCGAGGACCGGGGAGCTGTTTTTT
abundance: NA; v_gene: TRBV6-5; j_gene: TRBJ1-1; d_gene: NA; len: 16; CDR3aa: CANSYQFWLVGTEAFF; CDR3nt: TGTGCCAACAGTTACCAATTCTGGCTGGTAGGCACTGAAGCTTTCTTT
abundance: NA; v_gene: TRBV4-1; j_gene: TRBJ1-1; d_gene: NA; len: 13; CDR3aa: CASRQTGDTEAFF; CDR3nt: TGCGCCAGCAGACAGACAGGTGACACTGAAGCTTTCTTT
abundance: NA; v_gene: TRBV10-3; j_gene: TRBJ2-6; d_gene: NA; len: 15; CDR3aa: CAISAPRAGANVLTF; CDR3nt: TGTGCCATCAGCGCTCCCCGGGCTGGGGCCAACGTCCTGACTTTC
abundance: few; v_gene: TRBV4-3; j_gene: TRBJ1-1; d_gene: NA; len: 15; CDR3aa: CASSQDQGGWTEASF; CDR3nt: TGCGCCAGCAGCCAAGATCAAGGGGGATGGACTGAAGCTTCCTTT
abundance: once; v_gene: TRBV6-5; j_gene: TRBJ2-2; d_gene: NA; len: 16; CDR3aa: CASSLTGPNCTGELFF; CDR3nt: TGTGCCAGCAGTCTCACAGGGCCGAATTGTACCGGGGAGCTGTTTTTT
abundance: NA; v_gene: TRBV5-6; j_gene: TRBJ2-7; d_gene: NA; len: 13; CDR3aa: CASSSVQGNEQYF; CDR3nt: TGTGCCAGCAGCTCGGTCCAGGGTAACGAGCAGTACTTC